Following are 6 T cell receptor beta chains from one sample sequenced in a study of cytomegalovirus exposure and HLA in healthy donors. 60 Vbeta and 13 Jbeta primers were used in PCR. Profiling relied on immunoSEQ multiplex PCR, and the TCRdb table lists in-frame clones only, not all of them. The table records under 200,000 clones, roughly 79% of them present only once. Material for sequencing was PBMCs. These receptors were collected from a man aged 30-40 years in good health and CMV-seronegative.

The chain employs TRBV19 and TRBJ1-5, with D possibly matching TRBD1 (5 bases). The CDR3 has 13 amino acids. Between the trimmed V and J ends, which lost 7 bases and 4 bases, there was a span of 11 bases. Germline CDR1 reads LNHDA; CDR2 reads SQIVND (reference sequence). The CDR3 spells CASKLAGNQPQHF. The CDR3 bases are TGTGCCAGTAAGTTGGCAGGGAATCAGCCCCAGCATTTT. The full variable domain, in which reference TRBV19 and TRBJ1-5 provide the parts outside the CDR3, is DGGITQSPKYLFRKEGQNVTLSCEQNLNHDAMYWYRQDPGQGLRLIYYSQIVNDFQKGDIAEGYSVSREKKESFPLTVTSAQKNPTAFYLCASKLAGNQPQHFGDGTRLSIL.

The chain is built from TRBV19 and TRBJ2-7; 9 positions agree with TRBD1. The V gene's germline CDR1 is LNHDA and CDR2 SQIVND (reference sequence). The CDR3 covers 15 residues. The junction had 4 bases not matched to a gene; V was cut back by 1 base and J by 3 bases. The CDR3: CASSIAGTGNYEQYF. The CDR3 DNA sequence: TGTGCCAGTAGTATAGCCGGGACAGGGAACTACGAGCAGTACTTC.

The CDR3 here is CARSLAGGFYEQYF. CDR3 coding DNA: TGTGCCAGAAGCTTAGCAGGGGGCTTCTACGAGCAGTACTTC. The gene calls are TRBV7-5 and TRBJ2-7; the listed D gene, TRBD1, was not tested against the DNA. TRBV7-5 has pseudogene status. This CDR3 comprises 14 residues.

The chain couples TRBV27 to TRBJ2-1; 7 positions match TRBD2. The CDR3 is 15 amino acids. In germline, CDR1 is MNHEY, CDR2 SMNVEV (reference sequence). V lost 7 bases, J lost 0 bases, and 6 bases stayed unmatched. The CDR3 is CASTAGDGSYNEQFF. The CDR3 nucleotides are TGTGCCAGCACGGCGGGGGACGGCTCCTACAATGAGCAGTTCTTC.

The chain employs TRBV5-4 and TRBJ2-5; 9 nucleotides align to TRBD2. Germline CDR1 reads SGHNT; CDR2 reads YYREEE (reference sequence). V shed 7 bases, J shed 1 base, and the junction held 5 bases outside the gene matches. The CDR3 is made up of 14 amino acids. CDR3 DNA sequence: TGTGCCAGCTCCCCGACTAGCGGCCAAGAGACCCAGTACTTC. Amino acids: CASSPTSGQETQYF.

The chain couples TRBV5-1 to TRBJ1-6; a weak D match, TRBD1 (6 bases). The CDR3 is made up of 14 amino acids. CDR1 and CDR2 from the germline V gene are SGHRS and YFSETQ. With 0 bases removed from V and 7 bases from J, the gap between germline ends came to 8 bases. CDR3 protein: CASSLGQVNSPLHF. The DNA of the CDR3 is TGCGCCAGCAGCTTGGGACAGGTGAATTCACCCCTCCACTTT.